This T cell receptor beta chain was profiled in a study of graft-versus-host responses after intestinal transplantation. Trimming removed 2 bases at V and 8 bases at J, with 10 bases between. CDR3 length: 13 residues. Per germline, CDR1 LGHNT and CDR2 FRNRAP. The repertoire was sequenced with immunoSEQ multiplex PCR; TCRdb's copy has only in-frame clones and lacks some. The data contain about 120,000 clones, approximately 95% of them singletons. As to this clone: As yet, its antigen is unknown.

The chain recombines TRBV12-5 with TRBJ2-1; D is unclear. Sample: unstimulated CD4+ T cells sorted from spleen or lymph node cells, taken before intestinal transplant. The clonotype was recovered from a human donor who received an intestinal transplant. The CDR3 spells CASGLFSYYEQFF. The CDR3 region has the DNA TGTGCTAGTGGTTTGTTCAGTTACTATGAGCAGTTCTTC.